This T cell receptor (beta chain) was captured by sequencing in a study of naive and memory T cell subsets. Study results and caveats: Naive repertoires, especially CD8, held a few larger clonotypes, possibly memory cells re-expressing CD45RA.

This clonotype has a handful of counts. The antigen is unknown. Cells stained for CD3, CD4, CD8, CD45RA and CD27 were sorted into four subsets. The germline V and J ends were trimmed by 3 bases and 0 bases, with 21 bases remaining between them. Germline V CDR1 and CDR2: LGHNA, YSLEER. This CDR3 contains 19 residues. Both TRBC1 and TRBC2 were covered by a beta constant-region primer of two equimolar oligonucleotides. Four rounds of PCR amplified the ligated cDNA using nested alpha and beta constant-region primers plus SP2. Ligation attached a single-stranded oligonucleotide with a 12-nucleotide UMI and the SP2 primer to the cDNA 3' end. TCRdb analysed the UMI-ligation and nested PCR reads with MiXCR anew, one entry per CDR3 protein. The sample gives under 150,000 distinct CDR3 sequences, approximately 21% of which show up once; roughly 0.63% is in the top ten.

The receptor was derived from a human donor in good health. Sequenced input: naive CD8+ T cells from blood. This chain uses TRBV4-3 with TRBJ2-1; possible D gene TRBD2, 7 bases. CDR3 sequence (DNA): TGCGCCAGCAGCCACCGAGCGGGACAAACCCCTTTCTCCTACAATGAGCAGTTCTTC. This translates into CASSHRAGQTPFSYNEQFF.